The sequence of this T cell receptor beta chain was determined in a study of T cell clonality in common variable immunodeficiency. Points from the study as a whole: The cause of increased CVID clonality remains unclear without subpopulation sequencing. Compared with healthy controls, CVID subjects showed increased TCRbeta clonality, mostly in about a third.

V shed 4 bases and J 4 bases; nucleotides not matched to a gene: 6. The CDR3 length is 14 residues. Germline-derived CDR1 and CDR2 are MDHEN and SYDVKM. Generated by immunoSEQ multiplex PCR, the TCRdb table keeps only in-frame clones and is missing some. This sample comprises roughly 42,000 clones, none seen once only. This clone has at least ten counts. What it binds is not known. The read stops 3 residues short of the end of the CDR3; the missing end is completed from the germline J gene. Sequenced material: peripheral blood mononuclear cells. This rearrangement joins TRBV28 to TRBJ1-2, with 7 bases that match TRBD1. This TCR derives from a person aged 18 to 70 in good health. CDR3 DNA, as far as it was read: TGTGCCAGCAGTTCCCTGGGACAGTCCTATGGC. It specifies CASSSLGQSYG. The whole CDR3 protein is CASSSLGQSYGYTF.